This passage covers 32 T cell receptor beta chains from one sample sequenced in a study of T cells in Graves' hyperthyroidism and ophthalmopathy. The CDR3 regions of TCR beta were amplified from RNA transcripts. A first-round RT-PCR of the TCR CDR3 used the HTBI primer set. TCRdb re-derived calls from the multiplex PCR reads in MiXCR, one entry per CDR3 protein. The table lists about 560,000 distinct CDR3 sequences, 40% to 55% of them singletons. Sequencing input: peripheral blood or thyroid tissue (not recorded which). The receptors stem from a woman between 18 and 30 years old with Graves' hyperthyroidism.

J is TRBJ1-1 and V is TRBV10-3; D not certain. V dropped 4 bases and J dropped 1 base, with 7 bases sitting between them. CDR1 and CDR2 from the germline V gene are ENHRY and SYGVKD. The CDR3 is 13 residues long. In DNA form, the CDR3 reads TGTGCCATCAGTGGTTCTCAGAACACTGAAGCTTTCTTT. Protein: CAISGSQNTEAFF.

The chain combines TRBV7-2 with TRBJ2-7; TRBD2 aligns across 12 bases. Germline trimming cut 2 bases from V and 7 bases from J; bases unmatched to any gene: 6. The CDR3 covers 15 residues. Germline CDR1 and CDR2: SGHTA and FQGNSA. CDR3 bases: TGTGCCAGCAGCTTATTGCTAGCGGGAGGGCTTGAGCAGTACTTC. Its translation is CASSLLLAGGLEQYF.

The chain combines TRBV10-3 with TRBJ2-7; possible D gene TRBD1, 6 bases. V was trimmed by 3 bases and J by 6 bases, leaving 15 bases between them. The length of the CDR3 is 14 residues. Germline loops: CDR1 ENHRY, CDR2 SYGVKD. CDR3 residues: CAISDLDRFFEQYF. The CDR3 bases are TGTGCCATCAGTGACCTTGACAGGTTTTTCGAGCAGTACTTC.

This clonotype was seen repeatedly, ten times or more. V gene TRBV14 combines with J gene TRBJ1-4; D is perhaps TRBD1 (6 bases). Trimming took off 1 base at V and 7 bases at J, with 10 bases between the two ends. The CDR3 contains 14 residues. Germline CDR1 SGHDN, CDR2 FVKESK. Here the CDR3 reads CASSQARGGEKLFF. The CDR3 region has the DNA TGTGCCAGCAGCCAAGCGAGAGGGGGTGAAAAACTGTTTTTT.

This clonotype was detected many times. The junction shows a germline mismatch at one end, possibly a read error. The chain employs TRBV15 and TRBJ2-7; weak D call: TRBD2 (7 bases). The CDR3 sequence is 16 residues long. In germline, CDR1 is LNHNV, CDR2 YYDKDF (reference sequence). The CDR3 DNA reads as TGTGCCACCAGCGGGGGAGGGGGAGTACGCTCCAACGAGCAGTACTTC. This translates into CATSGGGGVRSNEQYF.

This clonotype showed up many times. This sequence joins TRBV7-9 and TRBJ2-5; TRBD1 agrees at 9 bases. The CDR3 runs to 15 residues. Germline V CDR1 and CDR2: SEHNR, FQNEAQ (reference sequence). After removal of 3 bases from V and 4 bases from J, the junction contained 6 bases not matched to a gene. The CDR3 DNA is TGTGCCAGCAGCTTCGGACAGGGGAAGGGAGAGACCCAGTACTTC. Translation gives CASSFGQGKGETQYF. The full variable domain, its missing parts supplied by reference TRBV7-9 and TRBJ2-5, is DTGVSQNPRHKITKRGQNVTFRCDPISEHNRLYWYRQTLGQGPEFLTYFQNEAQLEKSRLLSDRFSAERPKGSFSTLEIQRTEQGDSAMYLCASSFGQGKGETQYFGPGTRLLVL.

This clonotype was counted between two and nine times. This rearrangement joins TRBV29-1 to TRBJ1-1; D is possibly TRBD1 (5 bases). V was cut by 4 bases and J by 6 bases, with 21 bases left in between. The length of the CDR3 is 15 residues. Germline CDR1 SQVTM, CDR2 ANQGSEA. The CDR3 DNA follows: TGCAGCGTTGTCCCTTCGACAGCCGGAACACCTGAAGCTTTCTTT. The encoded protein is CSVVPSTAGTPEAFF.

V and J are TRBV15 and TRBJ1-2, with TRBD1 as a possible D gene (5 bases). In germline, CDR1 is LNHNV, CDR2 YYDKDF (reference sequence). The ends were cut back, 5 bases at V and 12 bases at J, with 25 bases in the middle. The CDR3 sequence is 15 residues long. This CDR3 reads CATSGTWGEASGNTF. Written as DNA, the CDR3 is TGTGCCACCAGCGGAACTTGGGGGGAGGCGTCTGGAAACACCTTC. Complete variable domain (other parts from reference TRBV15 and TRBJ1-2): DAMVIQNPRYQVTQFGKPVTLSCSQTLNHNVMYWYQQKSSQAPKLLFHYYDKDFNNEADTPDNFQSRRPNTSFCFLDIRSPGLGDTAMYLCATSGTWGEASGNTFGSGTRLTVV.

On this clonotype: The junction differs from germline at one of its ends, possibly a read error. V usage is TRBV2 and J usage is TRBJ2-3, with 8 bases that match TRBD2. This CDR3 has 15 residues. Germline CDR1 is SNHLY and CDR2 is FYNNEI. CDR3 DNA: TGTGCCAGCAGGGAAGCGGGAGTTGGCACAGATACGCAGTATTTT. Residues: CASREAGVGTDTQYF.

This clonotype has just a few counts. The gene calls are TRBV6-1 and TRBJ1-6; perhaps TRBD1 as D (6 bases). The CDR3 length is 16 residues. Germline CDR1 is MNHNS and CDR2 is SASEGT. V was trimmed by 3 bases and J by 6 bases, leaving 15 bases between them. The CDR3 DNA is TGTGCCAGCAGTGAGCCCTTGACAGGAGTTAATTCACCCCTCCACTTT. Encoded protein: CASSEPLTGVNSPLHF.

This chain links TRBV20-1 with TRBJ2-5; 12 bases map to TRBD2. The tail of the sequence fits TRBJ2-7 better, so the J call may be wrong. The germline V gene encodes CDR1 DFQATT and CDR2 SNEGSKA (reference sequence). The CDR3 length is 16 residues. CDR3 region: CSASPLAGGSSYEQYF. The CDR3 DNA follows: TGCAGTGCTAGTCCCCTAGCGGGAGGGAGCTCCTACGAGCAGTACTTC.

The V and J genes are TRBV5-1 and TRBJ1-1; TRBD1 aligns across 12 bases. The J segment lost 4 bases and the V segment lost 10 bases, leaving 2 bases of the junction unmatched. This CDR3 comprises 12 residues. Germline V gene data show CDR1 as SGHRS and CDR2 as YFSETQ. The CDR3 here is CAGTGGGTEAFF. CDR3 bases: TGCGCCGGGACAGGGGGCGGCACTGAAGCTTTCTTT.

The chain couples TRBV25-1 to TRBJ1-5; possibly TRBD1 for D (6 bases). Germline V gene sequence: CDR1 MGHDK, CDR2 SYGVNS. The V gene lost 6 bases and the J gene lost 7 bases, with 19 bases spanning the gap. This CDR3 contains 15 residues. Here the CDR3 reads CASRGGGRWVQPQHF. In nucleotides, the CDR3 is TGTGCCAGCAGGGGAGGGGGGCGATGGGTGCAGCCCCAGCATTTT.

Details on this clonotype: A much larger clone differs by one base, so this may be a read error. The chain has TRBV11-1 and TRBJ1-6; 9 nucleotides align to TRBD1. CDR1 is SGHAT and CDR2 is FQDESV in the germline V gene (reference sequence). This CDR3 has 15 residues. Trimming took 6 bases from V and 5 from J; bases not matched to a gene: 5. CDR3 loop: CASSSGTGNNSPLHF. The CDR3 DNA reads TGTGCCAGCAGTTCCGGGACAGGGAATAATTCACCCCTCCACTTT. Full variable domain (outside the CDR3, taken from reference TRBV11-1 and TRBJ1-6): EAEVAQSPRYKITEKSQAVAFWCDPISGHATLYWYRQILGQGPELLVQFQDESVVDDSQLPKDRFSAERLKGVDSTLKIQPAELGDSAMYLCASSSGTGNNSPLHFGNGTRLTVT.

The table lists this clonotype with many counts. The CDR3 region has the DNA TGTGCCAGTAGCATCGGGTCCGCCTACGAGCAGTACTTC. Its translation is CASSIGSAYEQYF. The rearrangement links TRBV19 to TRBJ2-7; D is unclear. The V gene's germline CDR1 is LNHDA and CDR2 SQIVND (reference sequence). The CDR3 has 13 amino acids. Deletions cut 6 bases from V and 2 bases from J, with 11 bases between.

This rearrangement joins TRBV2 to TRBJ2-6; D is perhaps TRBD1 (6 bases). V was clipped by 6 bases and J by 1 base, with 16 bases between them. Germline assignment: CDR1 SNHLY and CDR2 FYNNEI. The CDR3 consists of 17 residues. CDR3 DNA sequence: TGTGCCAGCAGGGACAGAGTACAACAATCTGGGGCCAACGTCCTGACTTTC. As protein: CASRDRVQQSGANVLTF.

This rearrangement joins TRBV25-1 to TRBJ1-6, with D perhaps TRBD1 (5 bases). V lost 6 bases and J lost 9, with 21 bases in between. In germline, CDR1 is MGHDK, CDR2 SYGVNS. This CDR3 spans 16 amino acids. The CDR3 nucleotides are TGTGCCAGCAGCCCTTCCCCGGGGGACGGAATTTCACCCCTCCACTTT. Translated: CASSPSPGDGISPLHF.

This clonotype appeared a single time. A much larger clone differs from this one at a single base, so this may be a read error. The CDR3 region is CASSEPMGDYTF. CDR3 in DNA: TGTGCCAGCAGTGAGCCCATGGGGGACTACACCTTC. The V gene is TRBV2, the J gene TRBJ1-2, with TRBD1 as a possible D gene (5 bases). The CDR3 spans 12 residues. Germline CDR1 is SNHLY and CDR2 is FYNNEI. V was shortened by 3 bases and J by 10 bases, with 12 bases between the two germline ends.

The chain has TRBV2 and TRBJ2-7, with 7 bases lining up with TRBD1. V was clipped by 5 bases and J by 3 bases; unmatched bases: 7. This CDR3 comprises 14 residues. Germline CDR1 and CDR2: SNHLY and FYNNEI. CDR3 DNA: TGTGCCAGCAGTAAACAGGGGATTAACTACGAGCAGTACTTC. This translates into CASSKQGINYEQYF.

As for this clonotype: A much larger clonotype is one base distant, so this may be a read error. V gene TRBV7-1 combines with J gene TRBJ1-1; a weak D match, TRBD1 (5 bases). TRBV7-1 is treated as an ORF (open reading frame) with a function not yet certain. The CDR3 runs to 14 residues. The CDR3 here is CASSSWDRNTGAFF. Here the CDR3 DNA reads TGTGCCAGCAGCTCCTGGGACCGGAACACTGGAGCTTTCTTT.

This clonotype was counted only a few times. The chain couples TRBV2 to TRBJ1-1; D gene uncertain. Looked up from germline, CDR1 is SNHLY and CDR2 is FYNNEI. The CDR3 totals 15 residues. The germline V and J ends were trimmed by 5 bases and 2 bases, with 15 bases remaining between them. CDR3 DNA sequence: TGTGCCAGCAGTTCCTGGTCAGACGGAAACACTGAAGCTTTCTTT. This codes for CASSSWSDGNTEAFF.

This clonotype was observed at least ten times. This chain joins TRBV7-2 and TRBJ1-4, with a tentative D call TRBD1 (5 bases). This CDR3 is 15 amino acids long. CDR1 and CDR2 from the germline V gene are SGHTA and FQGNSA. The V end was cut by 2 bases, the J end by 8 bases, with 15 bases between. CDR3 DNA sequence: TGTGCCAGCAGCTTATTAGGAGGGGCACAAGAAAAACTGTTTTTT. It codes for CASSLLGGAQEKLFF.

The rearrangement joins TRBV19 to TRBJ1-5, with TRBD1 identical over 7 bases. Losses at the gene ends were 6 bases for V and 3 bases for J; bases not matched to a gene: 11. This CDR3 comprises 16 residues. CDR1 LNHDA and CDR2 SQIVND come from the germline V gene (reference sequence). CDR3 region: CASRTRGGGINQPQHF. CDR3 DNA: TGTGCCAGTAGGACCCGGGGAGGGGGCATCAATCAGCCCCAGCATTTT.

In regard to this clonotype: A read error may produce the germline difference seen at one junction end. The chain is built from TRBV6-5 and TRBJ1-1; D is perhaps TRBD1 (6 bases). Germline assignment: CDR1 MNHEY and CDR2 SVGAGI. The CDR3 loop spans 12 amino acids. The CDR3 DNA reads as TGTGCCATCAGTTACTCCGGGGGGCAAGCTTTCTTT. Encoded protein: CAISYSGGQAFF.

The J gene is TRBJ1-5, the V gene TRBV6-5; D is unclear. V was clipped by 6 bases and J by 3 bases, with 15 bases between them. The CDR3 is made up of 15 amino acids. Germline-derived CDR1 and CDR2 are MNHEY and SVGAGI. The CDR3 DNA sequence: TGTGCCAGCAGATATTGGGCAGACTACAATCAGCCCCAGCATTTT. Its translation: CASRYWADYNQPQHF.

The V and J genes are TRBV20-1 and TRBJ2-7; 9 positions match TRBD1. V gave up 6 bases and J gave up 1 base; unmatched junction bases: 7. Per the germline V gene, CDR1 is DFQATT and CDR2 is SNEGSKA (reference sequence). The CDR3 loop spans 14 amino acids. Here the CDR3 DNA reads TGCAGTGCCACCAGGACAGGGGAGTCCTACGAGCAGTACTTC. Protein sequence: CSATRTGESYEQYF.

The chain couples TRBV24-1 to TRBJ2-2; 13 nucleotides match TRBD2. This CDR3 region has 17 residues. J was trimmed by 6 bases and V by 3 bases; bases with no gene match: 6. Germline CDR1 KGHDR, CDR2 SFDVKD. This chain's CDR3 is CATSDPGTSGKSGELFF. CDR3 coding DNA: TGTGCCACCAGTGATCCCGGGACTAGCGGGAAATCCGGGGAGCTGTTTTTT.

The sample holds a few counts of this clonotype. The chain employs TRBV7-4 and TRBJ1-2, with 8 bases matching TRBD1. The CDR3 is 16 residues long. Germline CDR1 is SGHVT and CDR2 is SQSDAQ. With 0 bases clipped from V and 6 bases from J, the junction kept 9 bases outside the gene matches. CDR3 sequence: CASSLAGRTGSHGYTF. The CDR3 DNA sequence: TGTGCCAGCAGCTTAGCCGGACGGACAGGGAGCCATGGCTACACCTTC. Full variable domain (remainder filled in from reference TRBV7-4 and TRBJ1-2): GAGVSQSPRYKVAKRGRDVALRCDSISGHVTLYWYRQTLGQGSEVLTYSQSDAQRDKSGRPSGRFSAERPERSVSTLKIQRTEQGDSAVYLCASSLAGRTGSHGYTFGSGTRLTVV.

Of note for this clonotype: Because the CDR3 is missing its conserved closing phenylalanine or tryptophan, this is likely a read error. The DNA is left out, because the CDR3 cannot be placed on it with certainty; the CDR3 is given as TCRdb lists it. V and J are TRBV6-1 and TRBJ2-2; the D call TRBD1 from the table was never checked on the DNA. The CDR3 has 17 amino acids, counting both end residues. Per germline, CDR1 MNHNS and CDR2 SASEGT. CDR3 residues: CASRGGTGPSGTGELVL.

At least ten counts were recorded for this clonotype. The gene calls are TRBV7-3 and TRBJ2-7; no definite D call. The CDR3 consists of 13 residues. Germline CDR1 is SGHTA and CDR2 is FQGTGA. V lost 4 bases to trimming and J lost 7 bases, with 14 bases between them. The CDR3 DNA is TGTGCCAGCAGCTCCGAACGAGCTGAGGAGCAGTACTTC. This encodes CASSSERAEEQYF.

There are many counts of this clonotype. The chain combines TRBV7-9 with TRBJ2-3; 9 positions agree with TRBD1. The CDR3 totals 15 residues. Germline CDR1 reads SEHNR; CDR2 reads FQNEAQ (reference sequence). V was pared by 0 bases and J by 9 bases, with 7 bases of the junction left unmatched. In DNA form, the CDR3 reads TGTGCCAGCAGCTTAGCGGGACAGGGCCATAGGACGCAGTATTTT. This gives the protein CASSLAGQGHRTQYF.

This clonotype was detected only once. An end of the junction differs from the germline gene, which may be a read error. The V and J genes are TRBV10-2 and TRBJ2-7, with D hard to call. The CDR3 runs to 14 residues. Germline CDR1 WSHSY, CDR2 SAAADI. CDR3 residues: CASSEDTIMDEQYF. In DNA, the CDR3 is TGTGCCAGCAGTGAAGACACCATAATGGACGAGCAGTACTTC.